This TCR beta chain was sequenced during a study of blood T cell repertoires in COVID-19 (dated by TCRdb to about 2020). A note on the overall study: The collaborator samples originated in the United States, Italy and Spain and spanned the acute and convalescent phases of COVID-19. The prospective study material was composed of cDNA or gDNA derived from T cells, B-cell-depleted T cells, or PBMCs. Deeply sampled blood TCRbeta repertoires from subjects exposed to, actively infected with, or recovered from COVID-19 were included in the dataset. A freely available public database, intended as a resource for researchers studying the immune response to SARS-CoV-2, is where the repertoires were released. The samples were drawn from two sources: the first 160 participants of the ongoing ImmuneRACE study, and 1,254 subjects contributed by 6 global collaborators. Sample metadata almost always included a de-identified subject ID, COVID-19 status, age in years and sex. Where available, HLA class I and class II types were taken from metadata supplied by the sample provider and were not determined by assay-based typing.

The germline ends are 8 bases apart after V is trimmed by 4 bases and J by 1 base. Taken from the germline V gene, the CDR1 and CDR2 loops are ENHRY and SYGVKD. CDR3 length: 14 amino acids, cysteine to phenylalanine. The sequence is cut down to CDR3 DNA, 42 bases in frame from base 1. TCRbeta CDR3 regions were amplified from genomic DNA by means of the immunoSEQ Assay, a bias-controlled multiplex PCR. In the source study's methods: Within the assay, amplification of reference gene primers was used to estimate how many nucleated cells each sample contained. To quantify the absolute abundance of each unique TCRbeta CDR3 rearrangement, sequence reads were collapsed and filtered. For each sample, productive Simpson clonality was calculated by taking the square root of Simpson's diversity index across productive rearrangements. The table was pulled from immuneACCESS by TCRdb, which kept in-frame rearrangements only. Such tables lose some clones; where checked, under half of the loss comes from unresolved V genes, and the rest has no known cause. V, J and clone size are taken as reported in that table, and D and trimming were inferred from the DNA itself. This sample holds 100,000 or so clones; 80% to 95% were observed only once. Jointly, the top ten make up 3% to 4.5% of the sample.

Of note for this clone: The antigen this receptor binds is unknown. No much larger clonotype is one base removed from it; base qualities were not supplied.

The collaborating institutions used their own protocols to collect whole blood in K2EDTA tubes. For TCRbeta analysis, collaborator samples were shipped as frozen whole blood, as isolated PBMCs, or as DNA extracted from either sample type. The investigation overall reported the following: The amount of clinical and demographic metadata varied by source and participant and was provided uncurated.

The TCR comes from a woman aged 50 to 65 in a cohort sampled during active COVID-19. Input material: peripheral blood. Recombination linked TRBV10-3 to TRBJ1-5; no D gene call is confident. The DNA sequence is TGTGCCATCAGTGGAGGTCTCAGCAATCAGCCCCAGCATTTT. This is translated as CAISGGLSNQPQHF.